This TCR beta chain was obtained from a study of sequential checkpoint blockade in melanoma. The ends were cut back, 3 bases at V and 1 base at J, with 10 bases in the middle. The CDR3 totals 14 residues. Germline V gives CDR1 SGHNT, CDR2 YENEEA. The treatment was: randomized to nivolumab then ipilimumab (arm A) or the reverse (arm B). The protocol was immunoSEQ multiplex PCR, while the TCRdb copy is restricted to in-frame clones and leaves out a portion. In the table there are about 260 clones, around 23% of which are singletons. This clone ranks as large (0.1 to 1%). The chain joins TRBV11-3 to TRBJ2-7; no definite D call. Sequenced material: tumor tissue (inferred from file names), taken from a patient given nivolumab and ipilimumab in sequence. The sequence was collected from a human donor with melanoma. CDR3 loop: CASSLFGPSYEQYF. CDR3 nucleotides: TGTGCCAGCAGCTTGTTCGGCCCTTCCTACGAGCAGTACTTC.